What follows describes a single TCR beta chain. CDR1 and CDR2 from the germline V gene are LNHNV and YYDKDF (reference sequence). The germline V and J ends were trimmed by 3 bases and 3 bases, with 6 bases remaining between them. CDR3 length: 13 amino acids. Some clones are missing from TCRdb's copy, which holds only in-frame ones; the method was immunoSEQ multiplex PCR. The profile shows some 160,000 clones, around nine tenths of them singletons. This sample was taken from a study of control samples from healthy donors and cancer patients. The V call is TRBV15, the J call TRBJ1-5; no firm D call. The sequencing input was blood. The sequence derives from a woman younger than 45 in good health. The CDR3 protein is CATSRGNNQPQHF. DNA of the CDR3: TGTGCCACCAGCAGGGGAAACAATCAGCCCCAGCATTTT. The entire variable domain, with the rest obtained from reference TRBV15 and TRBJ1-5, is as follows: DAMVIQNPRYQVTQFGKPVTLSCSQTLNHNVMYWYQQKSSQAPKLLFHYYDKDFNNEADTPDNFQSRRPNTSFCFLDIRSPGLGDTAMYLCATSRGNNQPQHFGDGTRLSIL.